Shown below are 17 T cell receptor beta chains from a single sample sequenced in a study of cytomegalovirus exposure and HLA in healthy donors. Profiled with immunoSEQ multiplex PCR; TCRdb holds only in-frame clones, not every one. Of some 170,000 clones in the sample, around four fifths are singletons; the top ten hold approximately 2.4%. Sequenced material: PBMCs. Receptors were obtained from a man younger than 45 in good health and CMV-seropositive.

The V call is TRBV30, the J call TRBJ1-4, with 7 bases aligning to TRBD1. The V gene's germline CDR1 is GTSNPN and CDR2 SVGIG (reference sequence). The CDR3 consists of 14 residues. Germline trimming cut 3 bases from V and 1 base from J; bases unmatched to any gene: 2. The CDR3 loop reads CAWRGGLTNEKLFF. CDR3 in DNA: TGTGCCTGGAGAGGGGGCTTAACTAATGAAAAACTGTTTTTT.

The chain recombines TRBV7-9 with TRBJ2-1, with 8 bases lining up with TRBD1. Germline CDR1 is SEHNR and CDR2 is FQNEAQ (reference sequence). V lost 5 bases, J lost 8 bases, and 5 bases stayed unmatched. The CDR3 is made up of 13 amino acids. CDR3 nucleotides: TGTGCCAGCAGCCCTGACAGGGGACATGAGCAGTTCTTC. This sequence encodes CASSPDRGHEQFF.

The chain is built from TRBV6-6 and TRBJ2-7, with 7 nucleotides matching TRBD2. The CDR3 runs to 14 residues. Per the germline V gene, CDR1 is MNHNY and CDR2 is SVGAGI (reference sequence). With 6 bases clipped from V and 1 base from J, the junction kept 6 bases outside the gene matches. CDR3 sequence: CASRWTRLSYEQYF. The CDR3 DNA reads as TGTGCCAGCAGGTGGACTAGGCTATCCTACGAGCAGTACTTC.

The CDR3 nucleotides read TGTGCCAGCAGGCAGTGGGGGGGATACAATGAGCAGTTCTTC. As protein: CASRQWGGYNEQFF. The chain employs TRBV7-8 and TRBJ2-1; 7 nucleotides agree with TRBD2. This CDR3 region has 14 residues. Trimming at V came to 6 bases and at J to 4 bases, leaving 6 bases not matched to a gene. Germline CDR1 reads SGHVS; CDR2 reads FQNEAQ.

This sequence joins TRBV27 and TRBJ2-5, with 13 bases lining up with TRBD2. The J call is uncertain, as TRBJ2-7 better fits the DNA end. Germline CDR1 MNHEY, CDR2 SMNVEV (reference sequence). The CDR3 sequence is 18 residues long. The CDR3 reads CASSLHRTSGGRPHEQYF. The CDR3 DNA reads TGTGCCAGCAGTCTTCACCGGACTAGCGGGGGACGACCGCACGAGCAGTACTTC.

The chain links TRBV5-6 to TRBJ2-5, with TRBD2 identical over 10 bases. Trimming took 1 base from V and 2 from J; bases not matched to a gene: 8. Germline CDR1 SGHDT, CDR2 YYEEEE. This CDR3 is 17 amino acids long. CDR3 nucleotide sequence: TGTGCCAGCAGCTTGTCAGCGGGGGGGCCGGTGCAAGAGACCCAGTACTTC. The encoded protein is CASSLSAGGPVQETQYF.

The chain has TRBV29-1 and TRBJ1-1, with unresolved D. The CDR3 runs 12 residues. Trimming left V 4 bases short and J 1 base short, with 7 bases between. Germline CDR1 is SQVTM and CDR2 is ANQGSEA. In DNA form, the CDR3 reads TGCAGCGTTGGAAGCTCGAACACTGAAGCTTTCTTT. Its protein product is CSVGSSNTEAFF.

The genes are TRBV7-3 and TRBJ2-6, with unresolved D. V shed 6 bases and J shed 4 bases, with 13 bases lying between them. Germline values: CDR1 SGHTA, CDR2 FQGTGA. There are 15 residues in the CDR3. The chain's CDR3 is CASSLGANGANVLTF. CDR3 nucleotides: TGTGCCAGCAGTCTGGGCGCCAACGGGGCCAACGTCCTGACTTTC.

This clone appeared a few times. V usage is TRBV10-1 and J usage is TRBJ1-6, with D perhaps matching TRBD1 (5 bases). CDR1 WNHNN and CDR2 SYGVQD come from the germline V gene (reference sequence). The CDR3 spans 15 residues. Between the trimmed V and J ends, which lost 6 bases and 8 bases, there was a span of 17 bases. As DNA, the CDR3 is TGCGCCAGCAGGGGGGAGGGGACGGTGGATTCACCCCTCCACTTT. Amino acid sequence: CASRGEGTVDSPLHF.

As DNA, the CDR3 is TGTGCCTGGAGTGTCCTCTGGGACAGGGTTCAGGACCTAGATACGCAGTATTTT. Translated, it gives CAWSVLWDRVQDLDTQYF. The chain links TRBV30 to TRBJ2-3; TRBD1 matches 9 bases. The CDR3 is 18 amino acids. CDR1 and CDR2 from the germline V gene are GTSNPN and SVGIG (reference sequence). Trimming cost V 0 bases and J 5 bases; bases outside gene matches: 15.

This clone was seen only a few times. V gene TRBV4-3 combines with J gene TRBJ1-2; TRBD1 agrees at 7 bases. CDR3 length equals 17 residues. In germline, CDR1 is LGHNA, CDR2 YSLEER. V gave up 0 bases and J gave up 4 bases; unmatched junction bases: 11. The CDR3 coding sequence is TGCGCCAGCAGCCAAGATCGGCAGGGGCAGGGGGTCTATGGCTACACCTTC. Translation: CASSQDRQGQGVYGYTF.

The V and J genes are TRBV5-1 and TRBJ2-7; 9 positions match TRBD1. CDR1 is SGHRS and CDR2 is YFSETQ in the germline V gene. J was trimmed by 5 bases and V by 7 bases; bases with no gene match: 7. CDR3 length: 13 residues. Here the CDR3 reads CASGDRGVNEQYF. The CDR3 DNA is TGCGCCAGCGGTGACAGGGGGGTCAACGAGCAGTACTTC.

This chain connects TRBV7-9 to TRBJ2-5; D gene uncertain. The CDR3 has 13 residues. Germline V lookup: CDR1 SEHNR, CDR2 FQNEAQ (reference sequence). V gave up 2 bases and J gave up 2 bases, with 6 bases separating them. The CDR3 loop reads CASSLNSQETQYF. DNA of the CDR3: TGTGCCAGCAGCTTAAACTCACAAGAGACCCAGTACTTC.

The chain couples TRBV6-8 to TRBJ2-7; a weak D match, TRBD2 (6 bases). The germline V gene has CDR1 MNHGY and CDR2 SAAAGT. The CDR3 spans 15 residues. Trimming took off 0 bases at V and 1 base at J, with 10 bases between the two ends. CDR3 in amino acids: CASSYSIRGSYEQYF. The CDR3 bases are TGTGCCAGCAGTTACTCGATTCGGGGGTCCTACGAGCAGTACTTC.

This chain uses TRBV7-9 with TRBJ1-6; D perhaps matches TRBD1 (5 bases). The V and J ends lost 5 bases and 14 bases respectively, with 19 bases between them. The CDR3 loop spans 14 amino acids. The germline gives CDR1 SEHNR, CDR2 FQNEAQ (reference sequence). CDR3 sequence reads: CASSTPDGGRALHF. The CDR3 DNA sequence: TGTGCCAGCAGCACGCCCGACGGGGGAAGGGCCCTCCACTTT. Supplemented by reference TRBV7-9 and TRBJ1-6, the full variable domain reads DTGVSQNPRHKITKRGQNVTFRCDPISEHNRLYWYRQTLGQGPEFLTYFQNEAQLEKSRLLSDRFSAERPKGSFSTLEIQRTEQGDSAMYLCASSTPDGGRALHFGNGTRLTVT.

V is TRBV7-6 and J is TRBJ1-2; tentatively, D is TRBD1 (6 bases). V was clipped by 2 bases and J by 1 base, with 11 bases between them. Germline loops: CDR1 SGHVS, CDR2 FNYEAQ. There are 15 residues in the CDR3. CDR3 nucleotide sequence: TGTGCCAGCAGCTTATGGGCAGGGGATAACTATGGCTACACCTTC. Translating it yields CASSLWAGDNYGYTF.

The chain recombines TRBV7-9 with TRBJ2-7; TRBD2 might be the D (5 bases). Looked up from germline, CDR1 is SEHNR and CDR2 is FQNEAQ (reference sequence). With 3 bases removed from V and 2 bases from J, the gap between germline ends came to 11 bases. The CDR3 extends over 14 amino acids. In DNA, the CDR3 is TGTGCCAGCAGCTTGGAGGACGGCGCCTACGAGCAGTACTTC. It codes for CASSLEDGAYEQYF. The full variable domain, in which reference TRBV7-9 and TRBJ2-7 provide the parts outside the CDR3, is DTGVSQNPRHKITKRGQNVTFRCDPISEHNRLYWYRQTLGQGPEFLTYFQNEAQLEKSRLLSDRFSAERPKGSFSTLEIQRTEQGDSAMYLCASSLEDGAYEQYFGPGTRLTVT.